These 14 T cell receptor beta chains share one sample of origin, sequenced in a study of T cell responses to AZD1222 COVID-19 vaccine. TCRdb's table, derived via immunoSEQ multiplex PCR, lists solely in-frame clones and lacks some. The table shows around 200,000 clones, with 94% occurring only once. Material: peripheral blood, obtained 28 days after the second AZD1222 dose. These TCRs come from an adult who received the AZD1222 COVID-19 vaccine.

The rearrangement joins TRBV5-1 to TRBJ1-4, with D possibly being TRBD1 (5 bases). Trimming took 0 bases from V and 8 from J, leaving 17 bases between them. CDR3 length: 16 amino acids. Germline V lookup: CDR1 SGHRS, CDR2 YFSETQ. The CDR3 nucleotides are TGCGCCAGCAGCTTGGATCCGCCAGGGTTAAGCGAAAAACTGTTTTTT. Translation gives CASSLDPPGLSEKLFF.

The chain links TRBV7-9 to TRBJ2-2; unclear D gene. Germline CDR1 is SEHNR and CDR2 is FQNEAQ (reference sequence). V lost 2 bases and J 8 bases, leaving 6 bases between the germline ends. The CDR3 is 12 amino acids. The CDR3 region is CASSLMLGELFF. CDR3 nucleotide sequence: TGTGCCAGCAGCTTAATGCTGGGGGAGCTGTTTTTT.

The chain carries TRBV11-2 and TRBJ2-1; possibly TRBD2 for D (5 bases). The CDR3 has 14 amino acids. Trimming left V 5 bases short and J 9 bases short, with 17 bases between. The germline V gene encodes CDR1 SGHAT and CDR2 FQNNGV. DNA of the CDR3: TGTGCCAGCAGCCAGCTAGCCCGTTTGCGTGAGCAGTTCTTC. As protein: CASSQLARLREQFF.

The chain combines TRBV28 with TRBJ1-1; TRBD1 agrees at 10 bases. V lost 3 bases, J lost 10 bases, and 8 bases stayed unmatched. This CDR3 contains 14 residues. The V gene's germline CDR1 is MDHEN and CDR2 SYDVKM. Written as DNA, the CDR3 is TGTGCCAGCAGTTTTGCGGACAGGGGGGGTTCAGCTTTCTTT. Its protein is CASSFADRGGSAFF.

V usage is TRBV19 and J usage is TRBJ1-5, with 7 bases matching TRBD1. The germline gives CDR1 LNHDA, CDR2 SQIVND (reference sequence). V shed 7 bases and J 7 bases; nucleotides not matched to a gene: 16. The CDR3 consists of 16 residues. The CDR3 protein is CASTSPPGQDRQPQHF. CDR3 nucleotides: TGTGCCAGTACCTCCCCACCCGGACAGGACAGGCAGCCCCAGCATTTT.

This clone was seen just once. The chain is built from TRBV5-1 and TRBJ2-7; D unresolved. V was clipped by 0 bases and J by 5 bases, with 12 bases between them. The CDR3 runs 14 residues. Germline V gives CDR1 SGHRS, CDR2 YFSETQ. For the CDR3, the DNA is TGCGCCAGCAGCTTGGGACTCTCGATAGACGAGCAGTACTTC. As protein: CASSLGLSIDEQYF.

This clone appeared a single time. The gene calls are TRBV7-9 and TRBJ1-1; D not resolved. Germline V gene sequence: CDR1 SEHNR, CDR2 FQNEAQ (reference sequence). This CDR3 is 14 amino acids long. Trimming took off 5 bases at V and 0 bases at J, with 10 bases between the two ends. Here the CDR3 reads CASSPKPLNTEAFF. As DNA, the CDR3 is TGTGCCAGCAGCCCTAAACCACTGAACACTGAAGCTTTCTTT.

The chain combines TRBV11-3 with TRBJ2-5, with a tentative D call TRBD1 (6 bases). Germline values: CDR1 SGHNT, CDR2 YENEEA. With 1 base removed from V and 1 base from J, the gap between germline ends came to 16 bases. The CDR3 is 17 residues long. The CDR3 sequence is CASSLVFPTGSQETQYF. In DNA form, the CDR3 reads TGTGCCAGCAGCTTAGTTTTTCCGACAGGCAGCCAAGAGACCCAGTACTTC.

This sequence joins TRBV6-5 and TRBJ2-1; 7 bases agree with TRBD2. The CDR3 runs 16 residues. Per germline, CDR1 MNHEY and CDR2 SVGAGI. The junction had 5 bases not matched to a gene; V was cut back by 2 bases and J by 1 base. CDR3 in amino acids: CASSYGLGFSYNEQFF. Written as DNA, the CDR3 is TGTGCCAGCAGTTACGGACTAGGTTTTTCCTACAATGAGCAGTTCTTC.

The gene calls are TRBV30 and TRBJ1-2, with unresolved D. V gave up 4 bases and J gave up 7 bases, with 28 bases separating them. The CDR3 is 17 residues long. CDR1 GTSNPN and CDR2 SVGIG come from the germline V gene (reference sequence). The CDR3 reads CAWTQNPHRGWAGGYTF. The CDR3 bases are TGTGCCTGGACCCAGAACCCACACCGAGGGTGGGCGGGTGGCTACACCTTC.

This sequence joins TRBV7-3 and TRBJ2-3; D is unresolved. Germline V gene data show CDR1 as SGHTA and CDR2 as FQGTGA. The CDR3 sequence is 15 residues long. The V end was cut by 5 bases, the J end by 1 base, with 13 bases between. CDR3 sequence (DNA): TGTGCCAGCAGCCTCAGCCTCAGCGGCACAGATACGCAGTATTTT. Translation gives CASSLSLSGTDTQYF.

The chain uses TRBV10-3 and TRBJ1-2, with a possible D match to TRBD1 (5 bases). The CDR3 runs to 14 residues. V gave up 10 bases and J gave up 8 bases, with 23 bases separating them. CDR1 ENHRY and CDR2 SYGVKD come from the germline V gene. The DNA for the CDR3 is TGTGCCACCGGGGGGTTAGGGGCCTCGGAGGGCTACACCTTC. It translates to CATGGLGASEGYTF.

The V call is TRBV11-2, the J call TRBJ2-2, with 10 positions matching TRBD2. The germline CDR1 and CDR2 sequences are SGHAT and FQNNGV. CDR3 size: 16 residues. Trimming at V came to 5 bases and at J to 4 bases, leaving 7 bases not matched to a gene. The CDR3 region is CASSPIAGGGTGELFF. The CDR3 region has the DNA TGTGCCAGCAGCCCCATAGCGGGGGGTGGCACCGGGGAGCTGTTTTTT. The variable domain in full, completed from reference TRBV11-2 and TRBJ2-2, reads EAGVAQSPRYKIIEKRQSVAFWCNPISGHATLYWYQQILGQGPKLLIQFQNNGVVDDSQLPKDRFSAERLKGVDSTLKIQPAKLEDSAVYLCASSPIAGGGTGELFFGEGSRLTVL.

The chain uses TRBV27 and TRBJ1-2; unclear D gene. Trimming stripped 1 base from V and 2 bases from J, with 11 bases between. CDR1 and CDR2 (germline): MNHEY, SMNVEV (reference sequence). The CDR3 loop spans 15 amino acids. CDR3 nucleotides: TGTGCCAGCAGTTTATTCCCAGGAATGAACTATGGCTACACCTTC. Translation gives CASSLFPGMNYGYTF.